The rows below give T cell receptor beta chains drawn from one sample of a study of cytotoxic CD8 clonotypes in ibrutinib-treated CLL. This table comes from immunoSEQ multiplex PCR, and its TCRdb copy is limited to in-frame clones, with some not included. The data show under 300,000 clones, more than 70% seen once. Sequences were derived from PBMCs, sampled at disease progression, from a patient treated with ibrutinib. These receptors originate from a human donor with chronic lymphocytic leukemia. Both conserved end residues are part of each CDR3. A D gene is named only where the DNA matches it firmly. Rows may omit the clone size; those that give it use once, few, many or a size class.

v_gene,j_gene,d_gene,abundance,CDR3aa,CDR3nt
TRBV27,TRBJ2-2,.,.,CASSLESAGELFF,TGTGCCAGCAGTTTAGAGAGCGCCGGGGAGCTGTTTTTT
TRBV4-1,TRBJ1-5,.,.,CASSRDRSQPQHF,TGCGCCAGCAGCCGTGACCGGTCACAGCCCCAGCATTTT
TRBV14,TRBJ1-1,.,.,CASSAGKLAFF,TGTGCCAGCAGTGCAGGGAAGTTGGCTTTCTTT
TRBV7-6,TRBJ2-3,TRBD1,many,CASSAGTGGYTDTQYF,TGTGCCAGCAGCGCAGGGACAGGGGGGTACACAGATACGCAGTATTTT
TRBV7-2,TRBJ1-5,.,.,CASSLTSDQPQHF,TGTGCCAGCAGCTTAACTTCGGATCAGCCCCAGCATTTT
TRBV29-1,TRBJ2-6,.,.,CSVGGTGSGANVLTF,TGCAGCGTTGGGGGTACAGGTTCTGGGGCCAACGTCCTGACTTTC
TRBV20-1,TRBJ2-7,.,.,CSEGAYEQYF,TGCAGTGAAGGGGCCTACGAGCAGTACTTC
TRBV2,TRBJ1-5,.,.,CASSEAPVRGNQPQHF,TGTGCCAGCAGTGAAGCGCCTGTGAGGGGCAATCAGCCCCAGCATTTT
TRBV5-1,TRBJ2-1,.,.,CASRASTGRGDEQFF,TGCGCCAGCAGGGCTTCTACGGGCAGGGGAGATGAGCAGTTCTTC
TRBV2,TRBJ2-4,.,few,CASSVSWDIQYF,TGTGCCAGCAGTGTTAGCTGGGACATTCAGTACTTC
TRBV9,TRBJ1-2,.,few,CASSEQQEYGYTF,TGTGCCAGCAGCGAACAACAGGAGTATGGCTACACCTTC
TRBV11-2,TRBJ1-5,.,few,CASSLGGGNQPQHF,TGTGCCAGCAGCCTAGGGGGAGGCAATCAGCCCCAGCATTTT
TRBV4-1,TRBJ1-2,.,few,CASSQRQAANYGYTF,TGCGCCAGCAGCCAGCGACAGGCAGCTAACTATGGCTACACCTTC
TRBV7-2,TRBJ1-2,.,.,CASSLYRGTVGNYGYTF,TGTGCCAGCAGCTTATATCGAGGGACCGTTGGGAACTATGGCTACACCTTC
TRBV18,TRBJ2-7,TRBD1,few,CASSPRTGISYEQYF,TGTGCCAGCTCCCCTCGGACAGGTATCTCCTACGAGCAGTACTTC
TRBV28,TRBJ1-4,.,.,CASGSWSGPTNEKLFF,TGTGCCAGCGGGAGTTGGAGCGGGCCAACTAATGAAAAACTGTTTTTT
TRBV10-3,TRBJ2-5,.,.,CAIRRGQGGRPQETQYF,TGTGCCATCAGAAGAGGACAGGGAGGGAGACCCCAAGAGACCCAGTACTTC
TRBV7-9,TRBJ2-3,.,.,CASGTTDRPTDTQYF,TGTGCCAGCGGTACGACGGACAGACCCACAGATACGCAGTATTTT
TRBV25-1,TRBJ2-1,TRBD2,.,CASSSGGPTNYNEQFF,TGTGCCAGCAGCTCGGGGGGGCCAACTAACTACAATGAGCAGTTCTTC
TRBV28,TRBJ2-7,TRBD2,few,CASRTSGRAYEQYF,TGTGCCAGCAGGACGAGCGGGAGGGCCTACGAGCAGTACTTC
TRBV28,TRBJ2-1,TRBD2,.,CASRRSGLAGGSYNEQFF,TGTGCCAGCAGAAGGTCGGGACTAGCGGGAGGGTCCTACAATGAGCAGTTCTTC
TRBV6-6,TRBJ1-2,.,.,CASSYSLGGDGYTF,TGTGCCAGCAGTTACTCCCTGGGAGGGGACGGCTACACCTTC
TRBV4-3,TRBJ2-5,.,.,CASSRDRQETQYF,TGCGCCAGCAGCCGGGACCGACAAGAGACCCAGTACTTC
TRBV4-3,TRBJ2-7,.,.,CASSQDHGGFAYEQYF,TGCGCCAGCAGCCAAGATCATGGAGGGTTCGCCTACGAGCAGTACTTC
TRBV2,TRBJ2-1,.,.,CASSQDTWAYNEQFF,TGTGCCAGCAGTCAGGATACCTGGGCCTACAATGAGCAGTTCTTC
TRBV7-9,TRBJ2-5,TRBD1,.,CASSLALRGQIWQETQYF,TGTGCCAGCAGCTTAGCGCTCAGGGGGCAAATTTGGCAAGAGACCCAGTACTTC
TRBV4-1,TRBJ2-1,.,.,CASSQALVGYEQFF,TGCGCCAGCAGCCAAGCGCTAGTGGGGTATGAGCAGTTCTTC
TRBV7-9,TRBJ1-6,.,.,CASSPGAYNSPLHF,TGTGCCAGCAGCCCCGGGGCGTATAATTCACCCCTCCACTTT
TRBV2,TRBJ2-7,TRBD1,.,CASSFDRDEDYEQYF,TGTGCCAGCAGTTTCGACAGGGACGAGGACTACGAGCAGTACTTC
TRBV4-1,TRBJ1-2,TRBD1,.,CASSQATGGNYGYTF,TGCGCCAGCAGCCAAGCAACAGGGGGCAACTATGGCTACACCTTC
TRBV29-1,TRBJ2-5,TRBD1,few,CSVARDRGVETQYF,TGCAGCGTTGCCCGGGACAGGGGGGTAGAGACCCAGTACTTC
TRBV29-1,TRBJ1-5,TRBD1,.,CSAWTGGNQPQHF,TGCAGCGCGTGGACAGGGGGCAATCAGCCCCAGCATTTT
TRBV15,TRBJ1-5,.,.,CATSRDIGFANQPQHF,TGTGCCACCAGCAGAGATATAGGGTTTGCAAATCAGCCCCAGCATTTT
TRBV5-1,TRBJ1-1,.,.,CASSLVPGGNTEAFF,TGCGCCAGCAGCTTGGTTCCAGGAGGTAACACTGAAGCTTTCTTT
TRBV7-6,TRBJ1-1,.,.,CASNNQNTEAFF,TGTGCCAGCAACAACCAGAACACTGAAGCTTTCTTT
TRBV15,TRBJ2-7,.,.,CATSRDEARRTTYEQYF,TGTGCCACCAGCAGAGATGAGGCCAGGAGGACTACCTACGAGCAGTACTTC
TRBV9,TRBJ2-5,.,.,CASSPESGAFGETQYF,TGTGCCAGCAGCCCCGAGTCAGGGGCGTTTGGAGAGACCCAGTACTTC
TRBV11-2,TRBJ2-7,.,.,CASSLYAEQYF,TGTGCCAGCAGCTTATACGCCGAGCAGTACTTC
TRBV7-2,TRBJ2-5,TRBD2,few,CASRISGGETQYF,TGTGCCAGCCGTATTTCGGGGGGAGAGACCCAGTACTTC
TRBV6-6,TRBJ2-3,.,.,CASSYSVTSTDTQYF,TGTGCCAGCAGTTACTCGGTGACTAGCACAGATACGCAGTATTTT
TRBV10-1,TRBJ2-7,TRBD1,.,CASRGQGRDEQYF,TGCGCCAGCAGGGGACAGGGTCGTGACGAGCAGTACTTC
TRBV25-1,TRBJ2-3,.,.,CASSERTLGTQYF,TGTGCCAGCAGTGAACGGACCCTGGGTACGCAGTATTTT
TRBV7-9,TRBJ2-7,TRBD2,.,CASSLGSSGMRYEQYF,TGTGCCAGCAGCTTAGGATCTAGCGGGATGAGGTACGAGCAGTACTTC
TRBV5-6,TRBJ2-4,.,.,CASSLVSGKNIQYF,TGTGCCAGCAGCTTGGTGTCCGGTAAAAACATTCAGTACTTC
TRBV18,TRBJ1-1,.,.,CASSPFGGTEAFF,TGTGCCAGCTCACCATTCGGGGGTACTGAAGCTTTCTTT
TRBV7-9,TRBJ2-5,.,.,CASSLGLAPQETQYF,TGTGCCAGCAGCTTAGGGTTAGCTCCCCAAGAGACCCAGTACTTC